Sequencing of this TCR beta chain was carried out in a study of blood T cell repertoires in COVID-19. Overall study: T cells, B-cell-depleted T cells, or PBMCs supplied cDNA or gDNA.

In germline, CDR1 is KGHDR, CDR2 SFDVKD. The V gene end was trimmed by 5 bases and the J gene end by 8 bases; junction bases not matched to a gene: 10. CDR3 length: 16 amino acids. Using immunoSEQ multiplex PCR, the repertoire was profiled, and TCRdb retains in-frame clones only, with some absent. Counted here are roughly 100,000 clones, more than 70% occurring once; the ten biggest clones make up more than 15%. This clone was counted a few times. V is TRBV24-1 and J is TRBJ2-3; 12 nucleotides agree with TRBD1. This TCR was sampled from a woman at least 80 years old in a cohort sampled during active COVID-19. The sequenced sample was peripheral blood. The CDR3 reads CATSAPGTGGAGTQYF. CDR3 nucleotide sequence: TGTGCCACCAGTGCCCCCGGGACAGGGGGCGCCGGTACGCAGTATTTT.